This TCR beta chain came from a study of shared clonotypes between healthy human individuals. TCRdb's copy holds only in-frame clones and misses some; the assay was immunoSEQ multiplex PCR. The repertoire includes 520,000 or so clones, approximately 85% of them detected once, and over 10% sits in the top ten. J was trimmed by 5 bases and V by 0 bases; bases with no gene match: 6. The CDR3 has 15 amino acids. This sequence originates from a woman between 40 and 50 years old in good health. Some clones in this sample may be carry-over from other donors' samples. This chain joins TRBV23-1 and TRBJ2-5; 7 bases match TRBD2. TRBV23-1 is treated as an ORF (open reading frame) with a function not yet certain. The sample taken for sequencing was PBMCs. The CDR3 region has the DNA TGCGCCAGCAGTCAATCGGGGGACTATCGGGAGACCCAGTACTTC. Its protein is CASSQSGDYRETQYF.